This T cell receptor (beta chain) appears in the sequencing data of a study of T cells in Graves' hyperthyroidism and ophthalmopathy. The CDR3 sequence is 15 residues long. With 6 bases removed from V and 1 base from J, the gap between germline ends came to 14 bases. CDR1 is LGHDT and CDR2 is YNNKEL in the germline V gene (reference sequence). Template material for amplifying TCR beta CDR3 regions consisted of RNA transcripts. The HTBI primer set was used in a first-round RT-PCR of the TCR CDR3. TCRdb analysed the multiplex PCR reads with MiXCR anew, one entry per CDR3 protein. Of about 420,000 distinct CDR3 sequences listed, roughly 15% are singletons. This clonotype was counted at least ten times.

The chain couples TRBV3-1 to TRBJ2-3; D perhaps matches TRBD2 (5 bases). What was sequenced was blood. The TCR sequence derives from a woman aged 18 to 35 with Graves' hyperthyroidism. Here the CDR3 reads CASSRNPGGTDTQYF. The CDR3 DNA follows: TGTGCCAGCAGTCGTAACCCCGGGGGCACAGATACGCAGTATTTT.